One sample yielded the 13 T cell receptor beta chains listed below, sequenced in a study of regulatory T cells in long-lasting Graves disease. Stated time point: newly diagnosed GD, antithyroid drugs for less than 3 months. PBMC-derived RNA was used for the TCR library. iRepertoire HTBI primers and Arm-PCR of CDR3 regions built TCR beta libraries. One entry per CDR3 protein, called by TCRdb with MiXCR from the multiplex PCR reads. The sample yields roughly 530,000 distinct CDR3 sequences, about 16% seen once. The same data also contributed to another study, on T cells in Graves' hyperthyroidism and ophthalmopathy.

The sequencing here drew on peripheral blood mononuclear cells (PBMCs), taken at new diagnosis, from a patient treated with antithyroid drugs. The receptors come from a woman aged 40-60 years with Graves disease.

V gene TRBV4-1 combines with J gene TRBJ2-1, with TRBD2 identical over 8 bases. V shed 5 bases, J shed 4 bases, and the junction held 10 bases outside the gene matches. This CDR3 is 16 amino acids long. Germline CDR1 reads MGHRA; CDR2 reads YSYEKL. CDR3 protein: CASSNPATSGYNEQFF. The CDR3 nucleotides read TGCGCCAGCAGCAACCCTGCTACTAGCGGTTACAATGAGCAGTTCTTC.

Details on this clonotype: This clone may be a read error of a much larger clone one base away. The V call is TRBV20-1, the J call TRBJ2-7; TRBD2 matches 13 bases. Germline CDR1 is DFQATT and CDR2 is SNEGSKA (reference sequence). There are 15 residues in the CDR3. For the CDR3, the DNA is TGCAGTGCACTGCCGACTAGCGGGGGGTCGGGAGAGCGGTACTTC. Translation: CSALPTSGGSGERYF.

This clonotype appeared a few times. The CDR3 DNA reads TGTGCCAGCCGCTCTTCCGAGGGGGTCGAGACCCAGTACTTC. Translating gives CASRSSEGVETQYF. The rearrangement uses TRBV2 and TRBJ2-5, with D maybe TRBD1 (6 bases). V dropped 8 bases and J dropped 5 bases, with 18 bases sitting between them. CDR1 SNHLY and CDR2 FYNNEI come from the germline V gene. CDR3 length: 14 residues.

This clonotype came up a few times. The J gene is TRBJ2-2, the V gene TRBV7-8; weak D call: TRBD1 (6 bases). Germline CDR1 reads SGHVS; CDR2 reads FQNEAQ. V gave up 7 bases and J gave up 5 bases, with 20 bases separating them. The CDR3 extends over 16 amino acids. The CDR3 loop is CASIEGPGHGTGELFF. The DNA for the CDR3 is TGTGCCAGCATCGAAGGACCGGGACATGGGACCGGGGAGCTGTTTTTT. Complete variable domain (other parts from reference TRBV7-8 and TRBJ2-2): GAGVSQSPRYKVAKRGQDVALRCDPISGHVSLFWYQQALGQGPEFLTYFQNEAQLDKSGLPSDRFFAERPEGSVSTLKIQRTQQEDSAVYLCASIEGPGHGTGELFFGEGSRLTVL.

This clonotype was seen repeatedly, ten times or more. The chain employs TRBV2 and TRBJ2-7, with unresolved D. The V gene lost 6 bases and the J gene lost 4 bases, with 16 bases spanning the gap. This CDR3 contains 14 residues. Germline assignment: CDR1 SNHLY and CDR2 FYNNEI. The CDR3 loop is CASSADSGAYEQYF. The CDR3 nucleotides are TGTGCCAGCAGCGCAGACTCAGGAGCTTACGAGCAGTACTTC.

This clonotype has a count of ten or more. The V call is TRBV28, the J call TRBJ2-2; TRBD1 is a possible D gene (6 bases). Germline CDR1 and CDR2: MDHEN and SYDVKM. V lost 7 bases and J lost 0, with 15 bases in between. This CDR3 spans 16 amino acids. The CDR3 loop is CASIYSGTTNTGELFF. The DNA for the CDR3 is TGTGCCAGCATCTACTCCGGGACAACGAACACCGGGGAGCTGTTTTTT.

The table lists this clonotype with a few counts. The V call is TRBV29-1, the J call TRBJ2-3, with a possible D match to TRBD2 (5 bases). This CDR3 comprises 11 residues. Trimming removed 5 bases at V and 9 bases at J, with 12 bases between. Germline-derived CDR1 and CDR2 are SQVTM and ANQGSEA. CDR3 in DNA: TGCAGCGTTTGGATCGGGGAAACGCAGTATTTT. The encoded protein is CSVWIGETQYF.

This clonotype was counted a few times. V usage is TRBV4-1 and J usage is TRBJ1-1; perhaps TRBD1 as D (5 bases). CDR1 and CDR2 from the germline V gene are MGHRA and YSYEKL. This CDR3 contains 17 residues. The V end lost 1 base, the J end lost 6 bases, and 21 bases lay between the germline ends. The CDR3 sequence: CASSQARTGPEGAEAFF. CDR3 nucleotides: TGCGCCAGCAGCCAAGCTCGCACGGGACCCGAGGGAGCTGAAGCTTTCTTT.

This clonotype was picked up many times. V and J are TRBV2 and TRBJ1-1; tentative D call: TRBD1 (6 bases). Per the germline V gene, CDR1 is SNHLY and CDR2 is FYNNEI. The CDR3 is 15 residues long. Trimming cost V 8 bases and J 4 bases, with 20 bases left between them. This CDR3 is CASWRGGGSGTEAFF. The CDR3 DNA sequence: TGTGCCAGCTGGAGGGGGGGTGGGAGTGGCACTGAAGCTTTCTTT.

This clonotype was observed at least ten times. The chain recombines TRBV3-1 with TRBJ2-3; 7 bases align to TRBD1. V lost 4 bases and J lost 1; bases outside the gene matches: 8. In germline, CDR1 is LGHDT, CDR2 YNNKEL (reference sequence). This CDR3 is 16 amino acids long. CDR3 protein: CASSPPTGYGTDTQYF. CDR3 nucleotide sequence: TGTGCCAGCAGCCCACCGACAGGGTATGGCACAGATACGCAGTATTTT.

This clonotype has more than one count but fewer than ten. The chain employs TRBV9 and TRBJ1-2; TRBD1 is a possible D gene (5 bases). The ends were cut back, 4 bases at V and 4 bases at J, with 17 bases in the middle. CDR3 size: 15 residues. Germline V gene lookup returns CDR1 SGDLS and CDR2 YYNGEE. The CDR3 DNA sequence: TGTGCCAGCAGCCCCACATGGGGGGTCTCCTATGGCTACACCTTC. As protein: CASSPTWGVSYGYTF. Based on the CDR3 plus reference TRBV9 and TRBJ1-2, the full variable domain is DSGVTQTPKHLITATGQRVTLRCSPRSGDLSVYWYQQSLDQGLQFLIQYYNGEERAKGNILERFSAQQFPDLHSELNLSSLELGDSALYFCASSPTWGVSYGYTFGSGTRLTVV.

This clonotype has at least ten counts. The chain is built from TRBV2 and TRBJ1-3; unclear D gene. V was trimmed by 1 base and J by 2 bases, leaving 6 bases between them. The CDR3 covers 14 residues. Germline lookup yields CDR1 SNHLY and CDR2 FYNNEI. The CDR3 here is CASSEGPTGNTIYF. CDR3 DNA sequence: TGTGCCAGCAGTGAAGGACCCACTGGAAACACCATATATTTT.

The gene calls are TRBV19 and TRBJ1-1; unclear D gene. Trimming pared 7 bases from V and 0 bases from J, leaving 9 bases between. Germline V gives CDR1 LNHDA, CDR2 SQIVND (reference sequence). The CDR3 totals 13 residues. The CDR3 protein is CASTYTLNTEAFF. Written as DNA, the CDR3 is TGTGCCAGTACCTATACACTGAACACTGAAGCTTTCTTT.